The sequence of this T cell receptor (beta chain) was determined in a study of T cell changes during pregnancy in multiple sclerosis. Germline V gives CDR1 SGDLS, CDR2 YYNGEE. Deletions cut 0 bases from V and 4 bases from J, with 11 bases between. The CDR3 loop spans 15 amino acids. This clone turned up a few times. Sequencing used immunoSEQ multiplex PCR; TCRdb keeps in-frame clones, though not all of them. The sample contains around 16,000 clones, roughly four fifths of which appear only once. Sample: CD8+ T cells from peripheral blood mononuclear cells, taken after pregnancy. This chain joins TRBV9 and TRBJ2-1, with D maybe TRBD2 (6 bases). This clonotype was sampled from a female donor in good health, enrolled as a control in a pregnancy study. CDR3 amino acids: CASSVAGGLYNEQFF. DNA of the CDR3: TGTGCCAGCAGCGTAGCTGGGGGACTTTACAATGAGCAGTTCTTC.